This entry lists 2 T cell receptor beta chains sequenced from one sample in a study of blood T cell repertoires in COVID-19. TCRdb keeps only in-frame clones here, not all; method: immunoSEQ multiplex PCR. The table lists about 280,000 clones, approximately 86% of them singletons, with about 8.5% in the top ten. The sequencing input was peripheral blood. All receptors come from a man younger than 35 with active or convalescent COVID-19.

The chain joins TRBV15 to TRBJ2-4; the match to TRBD1 covers 8 bases. The J segment lost 0 bases and the V segment lost 4 bases, leaving 11 bases of the junction unmatched. Germline lookup yields CDR1 LNHNV and CDR2 YYDKDF (reference sequence). This CDR3 has 18 residues. This CDR3 is CATSNRQGPYLAKNIQYF. CDR3 bases: TGTGCCACCAGCAATCGACAGGGGCCCTATCTAGCCAAAAACATTCAGTACTTC.

The chain links TRBV19 to TRBJ1-2; 9 bases line up with TRBD1. CDR1 and CDR2 (germline): LNHDA, SQIVND (reference sequence). V lost 5 bases and J lost 2; bases outside the gene matches: 12. CDR3 size: 17 residues. CDR3 nucleotide sequence: TGTGCCAGTAGTCCCGGGACAGGGTTCCCTACGAACTATGGCTACACCTTC. Translation: CASSPGTGFPTNYGYTF.